This TCR beta chain was obtained from a study of blood T cell repertoires in COVID-19. Study as a whole: There were acute and convalescent COVID-19 samples, and they came from the United States, Italy and Spain. Nucleic acid was either cDNA or gDNA, and it came from T cells, B-cell-depleted T cells, or PBMCs.

The V end was cut by 3 bases, the J end by 7 bases, with 12 bases between. The CDR3 is 14 residues long. In germline, CDR1 is WNHNN, CDR2 SYGVQD (reference sequence). Original processing notes: Reference gene primers were amplified, and this amplification served to estimate nucleated cell counts. Method: immunoSEQ multiplex PCR; TCRdb's copy keeps in-frame clones and lacks some. V and J calls and clone size are as listed in that table; D and trimming were resolved from the DNA. This table has about 230,000 clones, approximately 87% appearing once. The gene calls are TRBV10-1 and TRBJ1-4; D is ambiguous. The TCR was taken from a woman in her 70s with active or convalescent COVID-19. The sequencing sample was made of peripheral blood. In nucleotides, the CDR3 is TGCGCCAGCAGTGAAGAGGGAAGGAGTGAAAAACTGTTTTTT. The encoded protein is CASSEEGRSEKLFF.